These T cell receptor beta chains were read from a single sample in a study of blood T cell repertoires in COVID-19. The assay was immunoSEQ multiplex PCR, and TCRdb's table has in-frame clones only and misses some. This sample has approximately 220,000 clones, with 80% to 90% found just once. The sequenced sample was PBMCs or T cells enriched from blood (not recorded which). These receptor sequences come from a woman aged 35 to 49 who had been exposed to COVID-19. Each CDR3 is given with its conserved first and last residue. The D gene is left open where the match is weak. Only part of the rows carry a size: once, few, many, or a class if the clone is expanded.

d_gene: TRBD1
abundance: -
v_gene: TRBV2
j_gene: TRBJ1-4
CDR3aa: CASSSTGGTNEKLFF
CDR3nt: TGTGCCAGCAGTTCAACAGGGGGAACTAATGAAAAACTGTTTTTT

d_gene: -
abundance: -
v_gene: TRBV5-5
j_gene: TRBJ1-4
CDR3aa: CASSLDSLNEKLFF
CDR3nt: TGTGCCAGCAGCTTGGACAGCCTTAATGAAAAACTGTTTTTT

d_gene: TRBD1
abundance: -
v_gene: TRBV5-1
j_gene: TRBJ2-2
CDR3aa: CASSPGQGRSTGELFF
CDR3nt: TGCGCCAGCAGCCCGGGACAGGGTCGGTCCACCGGGGAGCTGTTTTTT

d_gene: -
abundance: -
v_gene: TRBV19
j_gene: TRBJ2-1
CDR3aa: CASRSAGFNEQFF
CDR3nt: TGTGCCAGTAGATCAGCAGGGTTCAATGAGCAGTTCTTC

d_gene: TRBD1
abundance: -
v_gene: TRBV28
j_gene: TRBJ1-1
CDR3aa: CASRVTGVNTEAFF
CDR3nt: TGTGCCAGCAGGGTGACAGGGGTAAACACTGAAGCTTTCTTT

d_gene: -
abundance: -
v_gene: TRBV7-9
j_gene: TRBJ1-2
CDR3aa: CASSFQGGFNGYTF
CDR3nt: TGTGCCAGCAGCTTCCAGGGTGGATTTAATGGCTACACCTTC

d_gene: -
abundance: -
v_gene: TRBV5-6
j_gene: TRBJ1-2
CDR3aa: CASSLEGGHPNYGYTF
CDR3nt: TGTGCCAGCAGCTTGGAAGGCGGCCATCCTAACTATGGCTACACCTTC

d_gene: TRBD1
abundance: -
v_gene: TRBV11-1
j_gene: TRBJ1-4
CDR3aa: CASSLQTGRDEKLFF
CDR3nt: TGTGCCAGCAGCCTACAGACAGGGAGAGACGAAAAACTGTTTTTT

d_gene: TRBD1
abundance: -
v_gene: TRBV7-9
j_gene: TRBJ1-3
CDR3aa: CASTRTGSDTIYF
CDR3nt: TGTGCCAGCACTCGGACAGGGTCTGACACCATATATTTT

d_gene: TRBD1
abundance: -
v_gene: TRBV3-1/TRBV3-2
j_gene: TRBJ2-7
CDR3aa: CASSQFTGTGSYEQYF
CDR3nt: TGTGCCAGCAGCCAATTTACCGGGACAGGCTCCTACGAGCAGTACTTC

d_gene: TRBD1
abundance: -
v_gene: TRBV7-9
j_gene: TRBJ2-1
CDR3aa: CASSKSRTGETPMFF
CDR3nt: TGTGCCAGCAGCAAAAGCCGGACAGGGGAGACCCCCATGTTCTTC

d_gene: -
abundance: -
v_gene: TRBV12-3/TRBV12-4
j_gene: TRBJ1-2
CDR3aa: CASSLGRNYGYTF
CDR3nt: TGTGCCAGCAGTTTGGGCAGGAACTATGGCTACACCTTC

d_gene: -
abundance: -
v_gene: TRBV7-2
j_gene: TRBJ1-1
CDR3aa: CASGIQEGTEAFF
CDR3nt: TGTGCCAGCGGTATTCAAGAGGGTACTGAAGCTTTCTTT

d_gene: TRBD2
abundance: -
v_gene: TRBV18
j_gene: TRBJ2-2
CDR3aa: CASSPTGTRIGGELFF
CDR3nt: TGTGCCAGCTCACCAACCGGGACTAGAATTGGCGGGGAGCTGTTTTTT

d_gene: -
abundance: once
v_gene: TRBV19
j_gene: TRBJ1-1
CDR3aa: CASSPRGVNTEAFF
CDR3nt: TGTGCCAGTAGTCCCAGGGGAGTGAACACTGAAGCTTTCTTT

d_gene: TRBD1
abundance: -
v_gene: TRBV7-9
j_gene: TRBJ2-5
CDR3aa: CASSLTGTETQYF
CDR3nt: TGTGCCAGCAGCTTGACAGGGACGGAGACCCAGTACTTC

d_gene: TRBD1
abundance: -
v_gene: TRBV2
j_gene: TRBJ1-5
CDR3aa: CASSGTGGYQPQHF
CDR3nt: TGTGCCAGCAGCGGGACAGGGGGTTATCAGCCCCAGCATTTT

d_gene: -
abundance: -
v_gene: TRBV7-6
j_gene: TRBJ2-2
CDR3aa: CASSLRGLNTGELFF
CDR3nt: TGTGCCAGCAGCTTACGGGGACTGAACACCGGGGAGCTGTTTTTT

d_gene: -
abundance: -
v_gene: TRBV10-3
j_gene: TRBJ2-7
CDR3aa: CATWEGQEPEQYF
CDR3nt: TGTGCCACCTGGGAGGGACAGGAACCCGAGCAGTACTTC

d_gene: -
abundance: -
v_gene: TRBV18
j_gene: TRBJ2-1
CDR3aa: CASSSSTGQDEQFF
CDR3nt: TGTGCCAGCTCATCAAGCACAGGTCAAGATGAGCAGTTCTTC

d_gene: -
abundance: -
v_gene: TRBV7-3
j_gene: TRBJ1-2
CDR3aa: CASSLNSADGYTF
CDR3nt: TGTGCCAGCAGCTTAAATAGTGCGGATGGCTACACCTTC

d_gene: -
abundance: once
v_gene: TRBV5-5
j_gene: TRBJ2-5
CDR3aa: CASSPDSGTKETQYF
CDR3nt: TGTGCCAGCAGCCCCGACTCCGGGACAAAAGAGACCCAGTACTTC

d_gene: TRBD1
abundance: -
v_gene: TRBV5-1
j_gene: TRBJ1-1
CDR3aa: CASMYGTGGDFTEAFF
CDR3nt: TGCGCCAGCATGTACGGGACAGGCGGGGATTTCACTGAAGCTTTCTTT

d_gene: TRBD2
abundance: -
v_gene: TRBV19
j_gene: TRBJ2-1
CDR3aa: CASSMTSGGANEQFF
CDR3nt: TGTGCCAGTAGTATGACTAGCGGGGGGGCCAATGAGCAGTTCTTC

d_gene: TRBD2
abundance: -
v_gene: TRBV9
j_gene: TRBJ2-3
CDR3aa: CASSAPRGGGTDTQYF
CDR3nt: TGTGCCAGCAGCGCCCCACGCGGGGGGGGCACAGATACGCAGTATTTT

d_gene: TRBD1
abundance: -
v_gene: TRBV7-6
j_gene: TRBJ2-5
CDR3aa: CASSIGTGSQETQYF
CDR3nt: TGTGCCAGCAGCATCGGGACAGGGAGCCAAGAGACCCAGTACTTC

d_gene: -
abundance: once
v_gene: TRBV10-3
j_gene: TRBJ1-2
CDR3aa: CAISEPNRVNYGYTF
CDR3nt: TGTGCCATCAGTGAGCCGAACAGGGTAAACTATGGCTACACCTTC

d_gene: TRBD2
abundance: -
v_gene: TRBV7-3
j_gene: TRBJ2-3
CDR3aa: CASSLGLAGHTDTQYF
CDR3nt: TGTGCCAGCAGCTTAGGACTAGCGGGACACACAGATACGCAGTATTTT

d_gene: -
abundance: few
v_gene: TRBV10-3
j_gene: TRBJ1-2
CDR3aa: CAITATPNYGYTF
CDR3nt: TGTGCCATCACCGCAACTCCCAACTATGGCTACACCTTC

d_gene: -
abundance: -
v_gene: TRBV7-7
j_gene: TRBJ2-1
CDR3aa: CASSLERGGPNEQFF
CDR3nt: TGTGCCAGCAGCTTAGAGAGGGGGGGCCCCAATGAGCAGTTCTTC

d_gene: -
abundance: -
v_gene: TRBV24-1
j_gene: TRBJ1-4
CDR3aa: CATTSLQGPFEKLFF
CDR3nt: TGTGCCACCACCTCTCTCCAGGGGCCTTTCGAAAAACTGTTTTTT

d_gene: TRBD2
abundance: -
v_gene: TRBV3-1/TRBV3-2
j_gene: TRBJ2-3
CDR3aa: CASSQGLAGGPSTDTQYF
CDR3nt: TGTGCCAGCAGCCAAGGGCTAGCGGGGGGGCCTAGCACAGATACGCAGTATTTT

d_gene: -
abundance: -
v_gene: TRBV12-3/TRBV12-4
j_gene: TRBJ2-7
CDR3aa: CASSFQGSYEQYF
CDR3nt: TGTGCCAGCAGTTTCCAGGGTTCCTACGAGCAGTACTTC

d_gene: TRBD2
abundance: once
v_gene: TRBV14
j_gene: TRBJ2-1
CDR3aa: CASSQEFRTGGVRNEQFF
CDR3nt: TGTGCCAGCAGCCAAGAATTCCGAACGGGGGGAGTCCGCAATGAGCAGTTCTTC

d_gene: -
abundance: -
v_gene: TRBV5-4
j_gene: TRBJ1-4
CDR3aa: CASSLGGANEKLFF
CDR3nt: TGTGCCAGCAGCTTGGGGGGAGCTAATGAAAAACTGTTTTTT

d_gene: -
abundance: once
v_gene: TRBV6-5
j_gene: TRBJ1-1
CDR3aa: CASSYVKVSGNTEAFF
CDR3nt: TGTGCCAGCAGTTACGTTAAGGTGAGCGGAAACACTGAAGCTTTCTTT

d_gene: -
abundance: -
v_gene: TRBV30
j_gene: TRBJ1-1
CDR3aa: CAWSVEGGLQAFF
CDR3nt: TGTGCCTGGAGTGTAGAAGGAGGGTTACAAGCTTTCTTT

d_gene: -
abundance: once
v_gene: TRBV3-1/TRBV3-2
j_gene: TRBJ1-5
CDR3aa: CASSQDAGANQPQHF
CDR3nt: TGTGCCAGCAGCCAAGACGCAGGGGCTAATCAGCCCCAGCATTTT

d_gene: -
abundance: few
v_gene: TRBV19
j_gene: TRBJ2-5
CDR3aa: CASSIGAWETQYF
CDR3nt: TGTGCCAGTAGTATAGGAGCCTGGGAGACCCAGTACTTC